Listed below are T cell receptor beta chains from one sample, sequenced in a study of control samples from healthy donors and cancer patients. TCRdb's copy holds only in-frame clones and misses some; the assay was immunoSEQ multiplex PCR. The sample lists 150,000 or so clones; approximately 92% were seen once. Sequenced input: blood. These receptors were obtained from a man younger than 30 in good health. CDR3s include the opening cysteine and the closing phenylalanine or tryptophan. Fields, in order: CDR3 protein, CDR3 DNA, D gene, J gene, V gene, clone size. A D gene is named only where the DNA matches it firmly. Only part of the rows carry a size: once, few, many, or a class if the clone is expanded.

cdr3_aa: CASSEVPLEKLFF
cdr3_nt: TGTGCCAGCAGTGAAGTACCATTAGAAAAACTGTTTTTT
d_call: NA
j_call: TRBJ1-4
v_call: TRBV2
clone_size: NA

cdr3_aa: CASRPTGYYNSPLHF
cdr3_nt: TGTGCCAGCAGACCAACAGGTTACTATAATTCACCCCTCCACTTT
d_call: NA
j_call: TRBJ1-6
v_call: TRBV27
clone_size: NA

cdr3_aa: CASSFIFRAGGNYGYTF
cdr3_nt: TGCGCCAGCAGCTTTATTTTTCGGGCAGGGGGCAACTATGGCTACACCTTC
d_call: TRBD1
j_call: TRBJ1-2
v_call: TRBV5-1
clone_size: NA

cdr3_aa: CASSLVGSGGDGEQFF
cdr3_nt: TGTGCCAGCAGCTTAGTCGGTAGCGGGGGGGATGGTGAGCAGTTCTTC
d_call: TRBD2
j_call: TRBJ2-1
v_call: TRBV11-2
clone_size: NA

cdr3_aa: CASSLGGFATIYF
cdr3_nt: TGTGCCAGCAGCTTAGGAGGGTTTGCCACCATATATTTT
d_call: NA
j_call: TRBJ1-3
v_call: TRBV11-2
clone_size: once

cdr3_aa: CASSGRQGAYGTEAFF
cdr3_nt: TGTGCCAGCAGTGGGCGACAGGGGGCTTACGGCACTGAAGCTTTCTTT
d_call: TRBD1
j_call: TRBJ1-1
v_call: TRBV6-1
clone_size: NA

cdr3_aa: CASSETGSSYNSPLHF
cdr3_nt: TGTGCCAGCAGTGAGACAGGGAGCTCCTATAATTCACCCCTCCACTTT
d_call: TRBD1
j_call: TRBJ1-6
v_call: TRBV6-4
clone_size: NA

cdr3_aa: CASSYGQPSLYNEQFF
cdr3_nt: TGTGCCAGCAGTTACGGGCAGCCAAGCTTATACAATGAGCAGTTCTTC
d_call: NA
j_call: TRBJ2-1
v_call: TRBV6-6
clone_size: NA

cdr3_aa: CATSAQNQETQYF
cdr3_nt: TGTGCCACCAGTGCCCAGAACCAAGAGACCCAGTACTTC
d_call: NA
j_call: TRBJ2-5
v_call: TRBV24-1
clone_size: NA

cdr3_aa: CASSHYGTSYNEQFF
cdr3_nt: TGCGCCAGCAGCCATTACGGGACAAGTTACAATGAGCAGTTCTTC
d_call: NA
j_call: TRBJ2-1
v_call: TRBV4-1
clone_size: NA

cdr3_aa: CASSRGQGEQYF
cdr3_nt: TGTGCCAGCAGCCGTGGACAGGGCGAGCAGTACTTC
d_call: TRBD1
j_call: TRBJ2-7
v_call: TRBV12-3/TRBV12-4
clone_size: once

cdr3_aa: CASNPGRGEAFF
cdr3_nt: TGTGCCAGCAACCCAGGGAGGGGCGAAGCTTTCTTT
d_call: NA
j_call: TRBJ1-1
v_call: TRBV12-3/TRBV12-4
clone_size: NA

cdr3_aa: CASSLSGTPTPYNEQFF
cdr3_nt: TGTGCCAGCAGTTTGTCCGGGACTCCGACCCCCTACAATGAGCAGTTCTTC
d_call: NA
j_call: TRBJ2-1
v_call: TRBV27
clone_size: NA

cdr3_aa: CASSLLAGGSYEQYF
cdr3_nt: TGTGCCAGCAGTCTACTAGCGGGGGGATCCTACGAGCAGTACTTC
d_call: TRBD2
j_call: TRBJ2-7
v_call: TRBV2
clone_size: NA

cdr3_aa: CASSPLRGTHEQYF
cdr3_nt: TGTGCCAGCAGCCCCTTACGTGGGACCCACGAGCAGTACTTC
d_call: NA
j_call: TRBJ2-7
v_call: TRBV11-2
clone_size: NA

cdr3_aa: CASSRRGGNTIYF
cdr3_nt: TGTGCCAGCAGCCGTAGAGGAGGGAACACCATATATTTT
d_call: NA
j_call: TRBJ1-3
v_call: TRBV5-6
clone_size: NA

cdr3_aa: CASSDRTGANYGYTF
cdr3_nt: TGTGCCAGCAGTGACCGGACAGGGGCAAACTATGGCTACACCTTC
d_call: TRBD1
j_call: TRBJ1-2
v_call: TRBV6-2/TRBV6-3
clone_size: once

cdr3_aa: CASSSGHQNTEAFF
cdr3_nt: TGTGCCAGCAGCTCGGGACACCAGAACACTGAAGCTTTCTTT
d_call: NA
j_call: TRBJ1-1
v_call: TRBV11-2
clone_size: NA

cdr3_aa: CAWSVNQRDSLFF
cdr3_nt: TGTGCCTGGAGTGTAAATCAGCGAGACAGTCTGTTTTTT
d_call: NA
j_call: TRBJ1-4
v_call: TRBV30
clone_size: NA

cdr3_aa: CASSFLDRGNGYTF
cdr3_nt: TGTGCCAGCAGTTTCCTCGACAGGGGGAATGGCTACACCTTC
d_call: TRBD1
j_call: TRBJ1-2
v_call: TRBV6-2/TRBV6-3
clone_size: NA

cdr3_aa: CASSLRTPNYEQYF
cdr3_nt: TGCGCCAGCAGCTTGCGGACGCCGAACTACGAGCAGTACTTC
d_call: NA
j_call: TRBJ2-7
v_call: TRBV5-1
clone_size: NA

cdr3_aa: CASTRPGGEGLGEQFF
cdr3_nt: TGTGCCAGCACCCGGCCCGGGGGGGAAGGACTCGGTGAGCAGTTCTTC
d_call: TRBD2
j_call: TRBJ2-1
v_call: TRBV2
clone_size: NA

cdr3_aa: CASTEGSYNSPLHF
cdr3_nt: TGCGCCAGCACGGAGGGCTCCTATAATTCACCCCTCCACTTT
d_call: NA
j_call: TRBJ1-6
v_call: TRBV5-1
clone_size: NA

cdr3_aa: CASSEYPAVGLAFF
cdr3_nt: TGTGCCAGCAGTGAATATCCAGCGGTCGGATTAGCTTTCTTT
d_call: NA
j_call: TRBJ1-1
v_call: TRBV25-1
clone_size: NA

cdr3_aa: CASSLANSGISEQFF
cdr3_nt: TGCGCCAGCAGCTTGGCCAATTCCGGGATAAGTGAGCAGTTCTTC
d_call: NA
j_call: TRBJ2-1
v_call: TRBV5-1
clone_size: NA

cdr3_aa: CATGSSSTDTQYF
cdr3_nt: TGTGCCACCGGTTCCTCTAGCACAGATACGCAGTATTTT
d_call: NA
j_call: TRBJ2-3
v_call: TRBV15
clone_size: NA

cdr3_aa: CAISLQTGANTEAFF
cdr3_nt: TGTGCCATCAGTCTCCAGACAGGGGCCAACACTGAAGCTTTCTTT
d_call: TRBD1
j_call: TRBJ1-1
v_call: TRBV10-3
clone_size: NA

cdr3_aa: CASSPLESLYEQYF
cdr3_nt: TGCGCCAGCAGCCCTTTAGAATCCCTATACGAGCAGTACTTC
d_call: NA
j_call: TRBJ2-7
v_call: TRBV5-1
clone_size: NA

cdr3_aa: CASSLRTGDWNTEAFF
cdr3_nt: TGTGCCAGCAGCCTTCGGACAGGGGATTGGAACACTGAAGCTTTCTTT
d_call: TRBD1
j_call: TRBJ1-1
v_call: TRBV7-9
clone_size: NA

cdr3_aa: CASSSYRENYGYTF
cdr3_nt: TGTGCCAGCAGTTCGTACAGGGAGAACTATGGCTACACCTTC
d_call: NA
j_call: TRBJ1-2
v_call: TRBV6-5
clone_size: NA

cdr3_aa: CASSLPGELFF
cdr3_nt: TGTGCCAGCAGCCTGCCCGGGGAGCTGTTTTTT
d_call: NA
j_call: TRBJ2-2
v_call: TRBV11-1
clone_size: once

cdr3_aa: CASSSSGGALETQYF
cdr3_nt: TGTGCCAGCAGTTCTAGCGGGGGGGCCCTGGAGACCCAGTACTTC
d_call: TRBD2
j_call: TRBJ2-5
v_call: TRBV7-2
clone_size: once

cdr3_aa: CASSYSRTSYEQYF
cdr3_nt: TGTGCCAGCAGTTACTCTAGGACAAGCTACGAGCAGTACTTC
d_call: NA
j_call: TRBJ2-7
v_call: TRBV6-5
clone_size: NA

cdr3_aa: CASSQTTGGQVFF
cdr3_nt: TGTGCCAGCAGTCAAACGACGGGGGGGCAGGTGTTCTTC
d_call: TRBD2
j_call: TRBJ2-1
v_call: TRBV2
clone_size: NA

cdr3_aa: CASSEDIGGQFF
cdr3_nt: TGCGCCAGCAGTGAAGACATCGGGGGGCAGTTCTTC
d_call: NA
j_call: TRBJ2-1
v_call: TRBV2
clone_size: once

cdr3_aa: CASSLRAPGGGTSYEQYF
cdr3_nt: TGTGCCAGCAGCTTAAGGGCCCCGGGTGGGGGGACCTCCTACGAGCAGTACTTC
d_call: NA
j_call: TRBJ2-7
v_call: TRBV7-2
clone_size: NA

cdr3_aa: CASSLRQGLYNEQFF
cdr3_nt: TGTGCCAGCAGCCTCCGACAGGGCCTATACAATGAGCAGTTCTTC
d_call: TRBD1
j_call: TRBJ2-1
v_call: TRBV11-3
clone_size: once

cdr3_aa: CASSQVRYLETQYF
cdr3_nt: TGTGCCAGCAGCCAAGTCCGGTATCTGGAGACCCAGTACTTC
d_call: NA
j_call: TRBJ2-5
v_call: TRBV3-1/TRBV3-2
clone_size: NA

cdr3_aa: CASSPPFQGGGTEAFF
cdr3_nt: TGTGCCAGCTCACCACCATTTCAGGGAGGTGGCACTGAAGCTTTCTTT
d_call: NA
j_call: TRBJ1-1
v_call: TRBV18
clone_size: NA